The rows below give T cell receptor beta chains drawn from one sample of a study of blood T cell repertoires in COVID-19. This table comes from immunoSEQ multiplex PCR, and its TCRdb copy is limited to in-frame clones, with some not included. The repertoire includes 250,000 or so clones, around 80% of them detected once, and about 2.1% sits in the top ten. The material sequenced was peripheral blood. The receptors here all came from a man aged 35 to 55 who had recovered from COVID-19. Both conserved end residues are part of each CDR3. The D gene is left open where the match is weak. Where a row states a size, it is once, few, many or the class of an expanded clone; other rows omit it.

J gene,clone size,D gene,V gene,CDR3 protein,CDR3 DNA
TRBJ2-1,-,TRBD2,TRBV10-2,CASSGRKAGGVYNEQFF,TGCGCCAGCAGTGGTAGAAAAGCGGGGGGCGTATACAATGAGCAGTTCTTC
TRBJ1-2,-,-,TRBV19,CASSVVRGGYTF,TGTGCCAGTAGTGTGGTCAGGGGTGGCTACACCTTC
TRBJ1-1,-,-,TRBV19,CASRRHSNTEAFF,TGTGCCAGTAGAAGACACTCGAACACTGAAGCTTTCTTT
TRBJ1-3,-,-,TRBV6-5,CASSPLWGPGNTIYF,TGTGCCAGCAGCCCACTATGGGGCCCTGGAAACACCATATATTTT
TRBJ2-1,-,TRBD2,TRBV13,CASRDTGTSGGPWLSEQFF,TGTGCCAGCAGGGACACTGGGACTAGCGGGGGCCCTTGGCTTAGTGAGCAGTTCTTC
TRBJ1-2,-,-,TRBV19,CASSIDRGQNYGYTF,TGTGCCAGTAGTATAGATCGTGGACAAAACTATGGCTACACCTTC
TRBJ2-7,once,TRBD1,TRBV24-1,CATSDLKQGAPLEIQYF,TGTGCCACCAGTGATTTAAAACAGGGGGCCCCATTGGAGATCCAGTACTTC
TRBJ1-2,few,TRBD1,TRBV7-9,CASSSGQVFSGYTF,TGTGCCAGCAGCTCAGGACAGGTCTTCTCTGGCTACACCTTC
TRBJ2-6,-,-,TRBV5-4,CASSQGVPLPGANVLTF,TGTGCCAGCAGCCAAGGAGTCCCCTTGCCTGGGGCCAACGTCCTGACTTTC
TRBJ1-1,-,-,TRBV19,CASSTQGHSNTEAFF,TGTGCCAGTAGTACCCAGGGACATTCGAACACTGAAGCTTTCTTT
TRBJ1-1,-,-,TRBV6-5,CASSLRGGTEAFF,TGTGCCAGCAGCCTTAGGGGGGGGACTGAAGCTTTCTTT
TRBJ1-5,-,TRBD1,TRBV6-1,CASSEIRDRGLGEPQHF,TGTGCCAGCAGTGAGATAAGGGACAGGGGACTAGGGGAGCCCCAGCATTTT
TRBJ1-1,-,-,TRBV2,CASRTEGTEAFF,TGTGCCAGCCGGACAGAGGGGACTGAAGCTTTCTTT
TRBJ2-3,-,TRBD2,TRBV30,CAWSFRAGGINTQYF,TGTGCCTGGAGTTTTCGAGCGGGGGGGATAAATACGCAGTATTTT
TRBJ1-3,-,TRBD1,TRBV9,CASSSPGTGGNTIYF,TGTGCCAGCAGTTCGCCCGGGACAGGGGGAAACACCATATATTTT
TRBJ2-3,-,-,TRBV6-5,CASSSPGQDTQYF,TGTGCCAGCAGCTCACCGGGACAAGATACGCAGTATTTT
TRBJ1-1,-,-,TRBV27,CASSAGRGAGNPNTEAFF,TGTGCCAGCAGTGCCGGACGGGGGGCGGGAAACCCAAACACTGAAGCTTTCTTT
TRBJ2-7,-,-,TRBV12-3/TRBV12-4,CASSRSGYEQYF,TGTGCCAGCAGTCGATCCGGGTACGAGCAGTACTTC
TRBJ2-3,-,-,TRBV7-8,CASSPKGHLSTDTQYF,TGTGCCAGCAGCCCGAAGGGACACCTGAGCACAGATACGCAGTATTTT
TRBJ2-4,-,TRBD2,TRBV2,CASSAAIAGVGIQYF,TGTGCCAGCAGTGCGGCAATAGCGGGGGTGGGCATTCAGTACTTC
TRBJ2-1,-,TRBD1,TRBV7-2,CASSLTSPTGTGRNNEQFF,TGTGCCAGCAGCTTAACTTCCCCCACCGGGACAGGGAGAAACAATGAGCAGTTCTTC
TRBJ1-4,-,TRBD1,TRBV30,CAWSARGRREKLFF,TGTGCCTGGAGTGCCAGGGGGCGGCGGGAAAAACTGTTTTTT
TRBJ2-3,few,TRBD2,TRBV4-3,CASSAYLAGGPSTDTQYF,TGCGCCAGCAGCGCATATCTAGCGGGGGGGCCTAGCACAGATACGCAGTATTTT
TRBJ1-2,once,-,TRBV6-6,CASSYSQQDDYGYTF,TGTGCCAGCAGTTACTCGCAACAGGACGACTATGGCTACACCTTC
TRBJ1-4,-,TRBD1,TRBV5-4,CASSPDEEQGDGGKLFF,TGTGCCAGCAGCCCGGACGAGGAACAGGGGGACGGGGGGAAACTGTTTTTT
TRBJ1-6,-,-,TRBV28,CASSLTVGRGPLHF,TGTGCCAGCAGTTTAACTGTAGGGCGGGGACCCCTCCACTTT
TRBJ1-1,-,TRBD1,TRBV7-9,CASSTRTGPEAFF,TGTGCCAGCAGCACAAGGACAGGGCCTGAAGCTTTCTTT
TRBJ1-1,-,-,TRBV10-3,CAISEWQGIDTEAFF,TGTGCCATCAGTGAGTGGCAGGGGATTGACACTGAAGCTTTCTTT
TRBJ2-5,-,-,TRBV13,CASSLEQQETQYF,TGTGCCAGCAGCTTAGAACAGCAAGAGACCCAGTACTTC
TRBJ2-2,-,TRBD1,TRBV7-9,CASSPPTGGALNTGELFF,TGTGCCAGCAGCCCACCGACAGGGGGCGCATTGAACACCGGGGAGCTGTTTTTT
TRBJ1-5,-,-,TRBV7-2,CASSLGPGMLQPQHF,TGTGCCAGCAGCTTAGGGCCGGGTATGCTTCAGCCCCAGCATTTT
TRBJ1-4,-,-,TRBV6-2/TRBV6-3,CASSLRGEKLFF,TGTGCCAGCAGTTTACGAGGAGAAAAACTGTTTTTT
TRBJ1-1,many,-,TRBV2,CASSWGVNTEAFF,TGTGCCAGCAGTTGGGGGGTGAACACTGAAGCTTTCTTT
TRBJ2-7,-,TRBD1,TRBV5-6,CASSYGTGNEQYF,TGTGCCAGCAGCTACGGGACAGGGAACGAGCAGTACTTC
TRBJ1-1,-,-,TRBV5-6,CASHRDVITEAFF,TGTGCCAGCCACAGAGATGTGATCACTGAAGCTTTCTTT
TRBJ2-5,-,TRBD1,TRBV27,CASSLLGDREWETQYF,TGTGCCAGCAGTTTACTCGGGGACAGGGAATGGGAGACCCAGTACTTC
TRBJ2-5,-,-,TRBV2,CASSVSETQYF,TGTGCCAGCAGTGTATCAGAGACCCAGTACTTC
TRBJ1-2,-,-,TRBV10-3,CAISESDGGGYTF,TGTGCCATCAGTGAGTCAGACGGGGGTGGCTACACCTTC
TRBJ1-2,-,-,TRBV19,CASSADTTGGYTF,TGTGCCAGTAGTGCCGACACCACGGGAGGCTACACCTTC
TRBJ2-3,-,-,TRBV12-2,CASRSSSATAGTDTQYF,TGTGCAAGTCGCTCCTCGTCGGCGACAGCTGGCACAGATACGCAGTATTTT
TRBJ2-3,-,TRBD1,TRBV15,CATSRKRGTGSADTQYF,TGTGCCACCAGCAGGAAGCGCGGGACAGGGAGTGCAGATACGCAGTATTTT
TRBJ2-5,-,TRBD2,TRBV3-1/TRBV3-2,CASSRRLAGQETQYF,TGTGCCAGCAGCCGTAGACTAGCGGGACAAGAGACCCAGTACTTC
TRBJ2-5,once,-,TRBV7-9,CASSPVVARETQYF,TGTGCCAGCAGCCCCGTGGTTGCACGGGAGACCCAGTACTTC
TRBJ2-5,once,TRBD2,TRBV7-7,CASSLSGSIAETQYF,TGTGCCAGCAGCTTAAGCGGGAGTATTGCGGAGACCCAGTACTTC
TRBJ1-5,-,-,TRBV11-2,CASSLDAGGEINQPQHF,TGTGCCAGCAGCTTAGATGCCGGAGGGGAAATCAATCAGCCCCAGCATTTT
TRBJ1-5,-,-,TRBV12-3/TRBV12-4,CASSLAGVQPQHF,TGTGCCAGCAGTTTGGCAGGGGTACAGCCCCAGCATTTT
TRBJ2-1,few,-,TRBV2,CASSRKGSYNEQFF,TGTGCCAGCTCGAGGAAAGGATCCTACAATGAGCAGTTCTTC